The present T cell receptor beta chain was sequenced within a study of blood T cells in healthy people across ages. Per germline, CDR1 DFQATT and CDR2 SNEGSKA (reference sequence). After removal of 5 bases from V and 4 bases from J, the junction contained 7 bases not matched to a gene. The CDR3 consists of 15 residues. Findings and caveats of the study: Naive T cell percentage strongly correlated with TCR beta diversity. The CMV status of each donor remained undetermined, and this could have confounded shifts in expanded clonotypes.

At least 7 million PBMCs were isolated per sample. Primers used in a second PCR of about 7 to 11 cycles were a sample-barcoded 5' primer and a J-beta primer mix. A minimum of 2.5 million CDR3-containing paired-end reads was obtained for each sample. One entry per CDR3 protein results from TCRdb running MiXCR on the 5' RACE reads. This table holds roughly 2 million distinct CDR3 sequences, around half found once. To note about this clonotype: Its target is not known.

Sequencing was performed on blood. This chain links TRBV20-1 with TRBJ2-5; 13 bases agree with TRBD2. The TCR sequence derives from a woman aged 40 to 55 in good health. CDR3 sequence: CSASPGTSGIETQYF. In nucleotides, the CDR3 is TGCAGTGCTTCCCCCGGGACTAGCGGGATAGAGACCCAGTACTTC.